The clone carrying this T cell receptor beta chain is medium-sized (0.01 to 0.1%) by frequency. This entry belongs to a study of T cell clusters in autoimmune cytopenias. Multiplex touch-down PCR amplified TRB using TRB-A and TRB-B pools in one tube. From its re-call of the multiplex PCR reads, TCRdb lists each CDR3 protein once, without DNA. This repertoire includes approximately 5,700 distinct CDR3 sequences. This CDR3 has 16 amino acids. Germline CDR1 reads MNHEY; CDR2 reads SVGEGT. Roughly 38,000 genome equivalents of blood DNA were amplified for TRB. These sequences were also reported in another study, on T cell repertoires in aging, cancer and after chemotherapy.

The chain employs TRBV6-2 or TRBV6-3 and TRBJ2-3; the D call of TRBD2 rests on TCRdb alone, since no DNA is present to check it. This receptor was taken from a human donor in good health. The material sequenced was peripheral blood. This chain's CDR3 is CASTQGTRGVMGTQYF.